Presented here are 9 T cell receptor beta chains from one specimen sequenced in a study of blood T cell repertoires in COVID-19. The method was immunoSEQ multiplex PCR; TCRdb's version includes in-frame clones alone and lacks a portion of them. The table lists fewer than 500,000 clones, around 90% of them singletons. Source material: PBMCs or T cells enriched from blood (not recorded which). The origin of the receptors is a woman aged 18 to 35 with acute COVID-19.

The chain couples TRBV11-3 to TRBJ2-2; possibly TRBD2 for D (6 bases). CDR1 SGHNT and CDR2 YENEEA come from the germline V gene. Deletions cut 3 bases from V and 6 bases from J, with 11 bases between. The CDR3 is 14 amino acids. CDR3: CASSFGGTAGELFF. DNA for the CDR3: TGTGCCAGCAGCTTCGGGGGAACGGCCGGGGAGCTGTTTTTT.

V gene TRBV19 combines with J gene TRBJ1-2; the D gene is possibly TRBD1 (5 bases). The CDR3 loop spans 17 amino acids. The germline gives CDR1 LNHDA, CDR2 SQIVND (reference sequence). V was pared by 4 bases and J by 4 bases, with 22 bases between. Here the CDR3 DNA reads TGTGCCAGTAGTAGTCCCCTCGTGGCGGGGCTGAGCTATGGCTACACCTTC. Its translation: CASSSPLVAGLSYGYTF.

On this clone itself: Germline is not matched at one junction end, which may reflect a read error. The chain uses TRBV28 and TRBJ2-1; a possible D gene is TRBD1 (5 bases). Germline V CDR1 and CDR2: MDHEN, SYDVKM. The CDR3 covers 13 residues. Here the CDR3 DNA reads TGTGCTAGCAGTCGTCAGGGTTGGAATGAGCAGTTCTTC. Protein product: CASSRQGWNEQFF.

The gene calls are TRBV28 and TRBJ1-5; D gene unclear. This CDR3 spans 11 amino acids. V was trimmed by 7 bases and J by 4 bases, leaving 5 bases between them. Germline V lookup: CDR1 MDHEN, CDR2 SYDVKM. CDR3 sequence (DNA): TGTGCCAGCACCAGGAATCAGCCCCAGCATTTT. Its translation: CASTRNQPQHF.

This chain joins TRBV24-1 and TRBJ1-3; D is undetermined. The CDR3 consists of 15 residues. Germline-derived CDR1 and CDR2 are KGHDR and SFDVKD. V lost 3 bases and J 5 bases, leaving 13 bases between the germline ends. The CDR3 here is CATSDPRLRRNTIYF. DNA for the CDR3: TGTGCCACCAGTGATCCTCGATTGAGGAGAAACACCATATATTTT.

The V gene is TRBV27, the J gene TRBJ2-5; D is perhaps TRBD1 (6 bases). V was cut by 1 base and J by 4 bases, with 10 bases left in between. The germline V gene has CDR1 MNHEY and CDR2 SMNVEV (reference sequence). This CDR3 has 14 residues. The CDR3 protein is CASSLLGALETQYF. The CDR3 DNA reads as TGTGCCAGCAGTTTATTGGGGGCGTTAGAGACCCAGTACTTC.

The table lists this clone with a few counts. The chain links TRBV18 to TRBJ2-2; D may be TRBD2 (6 bases). The CDR3 runs to 13 residues. V lost 6 bases and J 6 bases, leaving 11 bases between the germline ends. The germline V gene has CDR1 KGHSH and CDR2 LQKENI. CDR3: CASSETRPGELFF. The CDR3 bases are TGTGCCAGCTCCGAGACTAGACCCGGGGAGCTGTTTTTT.

Written as DNA, the CDR3 is TGTGCCAGCAGTGAAGCGAGGGGGTATGGCTACACCTTC. Protein: CASSEARGYGYTF. V and J are TRBV6-1 and TRBJ1-2, with D perhaps matching TRBD1 (6 bases). V dropped 0 bases and J dropped 5 bases, with 7 bases sitting between them. Per the germline V gene, CDR1 is MNHNS and CDR2 is SASEGT. The CDR3 is 13 amino acids.

The rearrangement joins TRBV29-1 to TRBJ2-5; perhaps TRBD1 as D (6 bases). V was trimmed by 7 bases and J by 5 bases, leaving 14 bases between them. Germline V gene data show CDR1 as SQVTM and CDR2 as ANQGSEA. The CDR3 length is 12 residues. The CDR3 region is CSAQDSPETQYF. The CDR3, as DNA: TGCAGCGCCCAGGACAGCCCTGAGACCCAGTACTTC.